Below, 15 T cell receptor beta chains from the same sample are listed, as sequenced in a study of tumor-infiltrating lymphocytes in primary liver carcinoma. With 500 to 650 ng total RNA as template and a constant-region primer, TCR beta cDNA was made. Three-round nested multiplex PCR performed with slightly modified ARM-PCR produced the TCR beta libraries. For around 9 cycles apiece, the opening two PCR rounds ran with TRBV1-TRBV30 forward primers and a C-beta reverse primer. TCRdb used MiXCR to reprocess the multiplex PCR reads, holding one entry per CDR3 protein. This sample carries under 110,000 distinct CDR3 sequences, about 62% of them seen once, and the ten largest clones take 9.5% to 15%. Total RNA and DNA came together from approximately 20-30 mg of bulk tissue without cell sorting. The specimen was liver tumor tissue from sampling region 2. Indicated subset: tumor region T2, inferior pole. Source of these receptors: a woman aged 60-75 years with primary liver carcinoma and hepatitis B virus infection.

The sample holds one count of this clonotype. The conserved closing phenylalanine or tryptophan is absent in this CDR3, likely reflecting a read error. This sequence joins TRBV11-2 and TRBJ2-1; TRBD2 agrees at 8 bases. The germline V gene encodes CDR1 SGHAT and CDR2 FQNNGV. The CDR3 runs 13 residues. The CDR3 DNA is TGTGCCATCAGCTTCGTAGCGGGGAATGGGCAGTTCCTC. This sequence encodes CAISFVAGNGQFL.

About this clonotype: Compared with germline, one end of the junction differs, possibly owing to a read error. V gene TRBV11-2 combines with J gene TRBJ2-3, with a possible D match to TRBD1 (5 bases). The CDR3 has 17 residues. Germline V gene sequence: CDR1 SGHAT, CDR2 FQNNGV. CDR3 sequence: CASSSGIRREGTDTQYF. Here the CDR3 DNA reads TGTGCCAGCAGTTCAGGGATTCGAAGGGAAGGCACGGATACGCAGTATTTT.

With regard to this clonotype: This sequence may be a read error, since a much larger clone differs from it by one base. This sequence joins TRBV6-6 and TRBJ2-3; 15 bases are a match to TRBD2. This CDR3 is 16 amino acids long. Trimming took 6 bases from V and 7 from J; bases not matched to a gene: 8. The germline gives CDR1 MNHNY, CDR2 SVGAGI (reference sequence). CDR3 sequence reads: CASRRTSGRVTYTQYF. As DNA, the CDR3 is TGTGCCAGCAGGAGGACTAGCGGGAGGGTAACATATACGCAGTATTTT.

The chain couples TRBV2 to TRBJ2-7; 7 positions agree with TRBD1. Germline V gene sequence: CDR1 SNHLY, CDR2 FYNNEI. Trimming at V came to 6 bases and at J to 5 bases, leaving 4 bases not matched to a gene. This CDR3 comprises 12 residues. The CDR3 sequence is CASRGDSHEQYF. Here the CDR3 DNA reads TGTGCCAGCAGGGGGGACAGCCACGAGCAGTACTTC.

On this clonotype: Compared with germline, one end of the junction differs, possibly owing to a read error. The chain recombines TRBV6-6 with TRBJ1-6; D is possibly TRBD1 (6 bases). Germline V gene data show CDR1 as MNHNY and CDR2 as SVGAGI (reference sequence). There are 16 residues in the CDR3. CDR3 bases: TGTGCCGGCAGTTACTTGCAGGGGACCGAGGGATCACCCCTCCACTTT. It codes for CAGSYLQGTEGSPLHF.

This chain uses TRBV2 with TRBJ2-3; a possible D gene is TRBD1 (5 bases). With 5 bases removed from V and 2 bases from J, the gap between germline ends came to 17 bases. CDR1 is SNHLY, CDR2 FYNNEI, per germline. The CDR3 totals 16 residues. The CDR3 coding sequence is TGTGCCAGCAGTAAACATGGGGCCGCTACCACAGATACGCAGTATTTT. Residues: CASSKHGAATTDTQYF.

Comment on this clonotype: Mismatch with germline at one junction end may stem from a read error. In DNA, the CDR3 is TGTGCCGTCAGTGAGTCACAGGGTTTAGAAACTGAAGCTTTCTTT. Its translation is CAVSESQGLETEAFF. V is TRBV10-3 and J is TRBJ1-1; TRBD1 might be the D (6 bases). Per the germline V gene, CDR1 is ENHRY and CDR2 is SYGVKD. This CDR3 region has 15 residues.

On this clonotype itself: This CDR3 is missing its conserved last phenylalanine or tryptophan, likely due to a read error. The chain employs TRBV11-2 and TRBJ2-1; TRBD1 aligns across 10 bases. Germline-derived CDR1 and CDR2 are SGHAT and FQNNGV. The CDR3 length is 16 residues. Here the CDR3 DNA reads TGTGCCAGCAGCGCTTTAGGGACAGGGGCCCACAACGAGCAGTTCTTA. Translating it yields CASSALGTGAHNEQFL.

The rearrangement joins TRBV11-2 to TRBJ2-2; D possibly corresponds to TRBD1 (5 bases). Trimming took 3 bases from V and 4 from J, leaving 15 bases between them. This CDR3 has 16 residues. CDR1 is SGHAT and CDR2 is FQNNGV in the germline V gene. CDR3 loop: CASSLHVDSPTGELFF. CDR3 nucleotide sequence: TGTGCCAGCAGCTTGCATGTTGACAGTCCCACCGGGGAGCTGTTTTTT.

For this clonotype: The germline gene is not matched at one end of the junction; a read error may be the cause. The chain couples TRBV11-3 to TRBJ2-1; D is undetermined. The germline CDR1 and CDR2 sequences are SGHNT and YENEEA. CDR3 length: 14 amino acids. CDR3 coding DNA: TGTGCCAGCAGCTTAGATCACGTGGGCAATGAACAGCTCTTC. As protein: CASSLDHVGNEQLF.

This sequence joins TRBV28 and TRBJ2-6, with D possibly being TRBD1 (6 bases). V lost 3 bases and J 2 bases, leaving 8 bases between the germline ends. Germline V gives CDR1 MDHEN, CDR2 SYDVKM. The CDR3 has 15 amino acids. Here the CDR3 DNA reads TGTGCCAGCAGTTTTCAGGGGACTGGGGCCAACGTCCTGACTTTC. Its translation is CASSFQGTGANVLTF.

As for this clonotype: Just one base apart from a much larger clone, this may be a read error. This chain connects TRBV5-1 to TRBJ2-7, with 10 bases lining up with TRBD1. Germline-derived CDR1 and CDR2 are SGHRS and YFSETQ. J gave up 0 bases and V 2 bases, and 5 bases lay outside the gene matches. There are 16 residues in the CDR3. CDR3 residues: CASSFRDRGLSYEQYF. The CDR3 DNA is TGCGCCAGCAGCTTCCGGGACAGGGGCCTCTCCTACGAGCAGTACTTC.

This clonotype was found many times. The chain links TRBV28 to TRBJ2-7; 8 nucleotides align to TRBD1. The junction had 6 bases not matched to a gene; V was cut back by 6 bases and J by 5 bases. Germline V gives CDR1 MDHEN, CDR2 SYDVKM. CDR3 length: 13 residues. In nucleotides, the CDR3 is TGTGCCAGCAGGCAGGACAGGGCTCACGAGCAGTACTTC. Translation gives CASRQDRAHEQYF.

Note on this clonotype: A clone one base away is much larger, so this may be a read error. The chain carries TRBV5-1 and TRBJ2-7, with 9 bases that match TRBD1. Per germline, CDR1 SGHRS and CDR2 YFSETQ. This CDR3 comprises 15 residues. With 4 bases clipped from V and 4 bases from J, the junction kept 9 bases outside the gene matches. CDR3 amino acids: CASSATGGLGYEQYF. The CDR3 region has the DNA TGCGCCAGCAGCGCCACAGGGGGCCTTGGGTACGAGCAGTACTTC.

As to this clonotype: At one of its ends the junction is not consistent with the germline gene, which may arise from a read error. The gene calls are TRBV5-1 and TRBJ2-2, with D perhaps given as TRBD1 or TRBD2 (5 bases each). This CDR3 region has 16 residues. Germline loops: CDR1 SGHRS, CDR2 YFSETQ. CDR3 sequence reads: CASSLGTGTHTGELLF. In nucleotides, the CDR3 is TGCGCCAGCAGCTTGGGGACTGGGACCCACACCGGGGAGCTGCTTTTT.